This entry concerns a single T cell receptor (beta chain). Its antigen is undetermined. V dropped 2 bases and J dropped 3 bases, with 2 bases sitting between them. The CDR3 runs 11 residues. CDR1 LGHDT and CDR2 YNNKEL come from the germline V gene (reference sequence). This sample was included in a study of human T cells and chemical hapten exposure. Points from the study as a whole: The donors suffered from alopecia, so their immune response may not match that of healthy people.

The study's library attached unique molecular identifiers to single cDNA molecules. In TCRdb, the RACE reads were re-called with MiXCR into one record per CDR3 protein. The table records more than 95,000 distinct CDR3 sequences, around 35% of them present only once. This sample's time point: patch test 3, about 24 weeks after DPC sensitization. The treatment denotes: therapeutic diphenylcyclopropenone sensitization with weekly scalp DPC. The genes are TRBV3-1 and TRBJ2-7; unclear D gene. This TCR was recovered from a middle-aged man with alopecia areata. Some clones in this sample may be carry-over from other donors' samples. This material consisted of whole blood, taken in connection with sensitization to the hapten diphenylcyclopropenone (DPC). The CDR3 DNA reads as TGTGCCAGCAGCCAATACTACGAGCAGTACTTC. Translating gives CASSQYYEQYF.